This TCR beta chain was captured in a study of control samples from healthy donors and cancer patients. This CDR3 comprises 14 residues. Trimming left V 5 bases short and J 6 bases short, with 15 bases between. Per germline, CDR1 LNHDA and CDR2 SQIVND (reference sequence). Sequenced by immunoSEQ multiplex PCR; TCRdb stores in-frame clones only, minus some. The data contain approximately 190,000 clones, around 90% of them singletons. The chain uses TRBV19 and TRBJ2-3; a weak D match, TRBD1 (5 bases). The clonotype comes from a young man in good health. Sequencing input: blood. In nucleotides, the CDR3 is TGTGCCAGTAGTTGGCAGGGATTCGAGGATACGCAGTATTTT. Encoded protein: CASSWQGFEDTQYF.